The rows below give T cell receptor beta chains drawn from one sample of a study of molecular identifiers for immune sequencing clone quantification. TCRdb re-analysed the PCR reads in MiXCR, keeping a single row per CDR3 protein. The repertoire holds about 510,000 distinct CDR3 sequences, with around 23% as singletons. Sequencing used naive CD8+ T cells from blood, with Jurkat cell RNA spiked in. Receptors were obtained from a human donor in good health. Some libraries in this study had Jurkat cell RNA spiked in. Each CDR3 is given with its conserved first and last residue. The order of the fields is J gene, clone size, D gene, V gene, CDR3 DNA, CDR3 protein. A D gene is named only where the DNA matches it firmly. Not all rows give a size; the values are once, few, many and, for expanded clones, a class.

>TRBJ2-7|-|-|TRBV6-2/TRBV6-3
TGTGCCAGCAGTTATCCGGGTCCAAACCACGAGCAGTACTTC
CASSYPGPNHEQYF
>TRBJ1-4|-|TRBD1|TRBV30
TGTGCCTGGGACAGGGGGGATGAAAAACTGTTTTTT
CAWDRGDEKLFF
>TRBJ2-7|-|TRBD1|TRBV9
TGTGCCAGCAGCGTAGCTGGGACAGGGCACGAGCAGTACTTC
CASSVAGTGHEQYF
>TRBJ2-7|many|-|TRBV12-3/TRBV12-4
TGTGCCAGCAGTCGGACGGACACGAACTACGAGCAGTACTTC
CASSRTDTNYEQYF
>TRBJ2-7|few|TRBD2|TRBV4-1
TGCGCCAGCAGCCAAGATCGACAGCGGGGGTACGAGCAGTACTTC
CASSQDRQRGYEQYF
>TRBJ2-5|few|TRBD2|TRBV9
TGTGCCAGCAGCGTATTAGGTAGCGGGAGAGAGACCCAGTACTTC
CASSVLGSGRETQYF
>TRBJ2-3|-|-|TRBV6-2/TRBV6-3
TGTGCCAGCAGTAAAATTAGGGGAGCAGATACGCAGTATTTT
CASSKIRGADTQYF
>TRBJ2-3|-|TRBD2|TRBV9
TGTGCCAGCAGCGCCTTAGGAGCGGGGCCCGGAGATACGCAGTATTTT
CASSALGAGPGDTQYF
>TRBJ2-3|-|TRBD2|TRBV6-5
TGTGCCAGCAGCCCTGAGCCGGGGGGGCCTGGTGCTACGCAGTATTTT
CASSPEPGGPGATQYF
>TRBJ2-7|-|TRBD2|TRBV4-1
TGCGCCAGCAGCCAAATAGCGGGGGAGACCTACGAGCAGTACTTC
CASSQIAGETYEQYF
>TRBJ1-1|few|-|TRBV7-8
TGTGCCAGCAGCTTAGCGTTCTTCGGACAGAGCACTGAAGCTTTCTTT
CASSLAFFGQSTEAFF
>TRBJ2-4|few|TRBD2|TRBV28
TGTGCCAGCAGTTTACGACTAGCGGGAGCCAAAAACATTCAGTACTTC
CASSLRLAGAKNIQYF
>TRBJ1-1|-|-|TRBV11-2
TGTGCCAGCAGCCGGGACGCAGCTTTCTTT
CASSRDAAFF
>TRBJ2-7|many|TRBD2|TRBV6-1
TGTGCCAGCAGGCTTCTAGCGGGGAATTTCTACGAGCAGTACTTC
CASRLLAGNFYEQYF
>TRBJ1-1|few|-|TRBV4-1
TGCGCCAGCAGCCATAATTTCGGAGCGAACACTGAAGCTTTCTTT
CASSHNFGANTEAFF
>TRBJ2-3|many|TRBD1|TRBV13
TGTGCCAGCAGCCCGGGACAGACCACAGATACGCAGTATTTT
CASSPGQTTDTQYF
>TRBJ2-7|many|-|TRBV25-1
TGTGCCAGCAGTTATAGTACCCACGAGCAGTACTTC
CASSYSTHEQYF
>TRBJ2-7|-|-|TRBV18
TGTGCCAGCTCACCCATCCCTAAAAGGACGGACGAGCAGTACTTC
CASSPIPKRTDEQYF
>TRBJ2-3|-|-|TRBV7-2
TGTGCCAGCAGCCCCGTCTCCCAGGGTGTGTCGACAGATACGCAGTATTTT
CASSPVSQGVSTDTQYF
>TRBJ2-5|-|-|TRBV11-1
TGTGCCAGCAGCGCCCGGGACTCGACCCAAGAGACCCAGTACTTC
CASSARDSTQETQYF
>TRBJ2-3|few|TRBD2|TRBV5-1
TGCGCCAGCAGTCCGGGACTAGCGGGCCGCACAGATACGCAGTATTTT
CASSPGLAGRTDTQYF
>TRBJ2-7|many|TRBD2|TRBV7-2
TGTGCCAGCAGCCTGACCGGGACTAGCTACGAGCAGTACTTC
CASSLTGTSYEQYF
>TRBJ2-3|many|TRBD2|TRBV7-9
TGTGCCAGCAGCGATACTAGCGGGGGCACAGATACGCAGTATTTT
CASSDTSGGTDTQYF
>TRBJ2-2|few|-|TRBV7-8
TGTGCCAGCAGCTTAGTCACGATAGTCTATTCCACCGGGGAGCTGTTTTTT
CASSLVTIVYSTGELFF
>TRBJ1-2|-|-|TRBV27
TGTGCCAGCAGTTCCCATGGGGAAGGCTATGGCTACACCTTC
CASSSHGEGYGYTF
>TRBJ2-1|-|TRBD1|TRBV27
TGTGCCAGCAGTTTGTTGGGGACAGTTGACAATGAGCAGTTCTTC
CASSLLGTVDNEQFF
>TRBJ1-1|many|-|TRBV13
TGTGCCAGCAGCGCTTATCGGACTGAAGCTTTCTTT
CASSAYRTEAFF
>TRBJ2-1|many|TRBD1|TRBV24-1
TGTGCCACCGAACAGGGGACCTACAATGAGCAGTTCTTC
CATEQGTYNEQFF
>TRBJ2-3|many|-|TRBV4-3
TGCGCCAGCAGCCCCACTAGCACAGATACGCAGTATTTT
CASSPTSTDTQYF
>TRBJ1-1|many|-|TRBV30
TGTGCCTGGAGCAGGGTTGGCACTGAAGCTTTCTTT
CAWSRVGTEAFF
>TRBJ2-2|many|-|TRBV30
TGTGCCTGGAGACAGGGAAACACCGGGGAGCTGTTTTTT
CAWRQGNTGELFF
>TRBJ2-3|few|-|TRBV4-3
TGCGCCAGCAGCCCCTTCGGTGGGAGGGGGAGAGCAGATACGCAGTATTTT
CASSPFGGRGRADTQYF
>TRBJ2-7|-|TRBD2|TRBV6-5
TGTGCCAGCAGTTACGGGACTGGACTAGCGTACGAGCAGTACTTC
CASSYGTGLAYEQYF
>TRBJ2-7|-|TRBD1|TRBV7-9
TGTGCCAGCAGCTTCCGACAGGGTTTCATCGAGCAGTACTTC
CASSFRQGFIEQYF
>TRBJ2-2|many|TRBD2|TRBV7-9
TGTGCCAGCAGCGGAGCCGGGACTAGCGGGAGGGCGACGGTTACCGGGGAGCTGTTTTTT
CASSGAGTSGRATVTGELFF
>TRBJ2-1|-|-|TRBV20-1
TGCAGTGCTAGAGAGCTGAGGTACAATGAGCAGTTCTTC
CSARELRYNEQFF
>TRBJ1-2|-|-|TRBV20-1
TGCAGTGCTAGAGATCGTGGGGAAGACAGCTTCGTTAACTATGGCTACACCTTC
CSARDRGEDSFVNYGYTF
>TRBJ1-2|-|-|TRBV27
TGTGCCAGCAGTTTATCGACCCCCGACGGCATTTATGGCTACACCTTC
CASSLSTPDGIYGYTF
>TRBJ1-1|many|-|TRBV7-6
TGTGCCAGCAGCAAAGGTCCCGGGACCCCTGCGGAAGCTTTCTTT
CASSKGPGTPAEAFF
>TRBJ1-2|-|-|TRBV27
TGTGTCAGCAAACCAACCGGACAGATCTATGGCTACACCTTC
CVSKPTGQIYGYTF
>TRBJ1-2|-|-|TRBV27
TGTGCCAGCAGTTTATCAGTTTCAGGGCGCTATGGCTACACCTTC
CASSLSVSGRYGYTF
>TRBJ2-7|few|TRBD2|TRBV3-1
TGTGCCAGCAGCCACCTACTAGCGGGGGGAGGTGACGAGCAGTACTTC
CASSHLLAGGGDEQYF
>TRBJ2-5|many|-|TRBV13
TGTGCCAGCAGCTTAGCACAGCAAGAGACCCAGTACTTC
CASSLAQQETQYF
>TRBJ1-1|few|-|TRBV27
TGTGCCAGCAGTTTACCGGGTCCCGAAGCTTTCTTT
CASSLPGPEAFF
>TRBJ2-1|-|TRBD1|TRBV30
TGTGCCTGGAGCGCGGACAGGAATTTTTACAATGAGCAGTTCTTC
CAWSADRNFYNEQFF
>TRBJ2-3|-|-|TRBV30
TGTGCCTGGTACGGGACTCCATACAATGAGCGGTTCTTC
CAWYGTPYNERFF
>TRBJ1-5|few|TRBD1|TRBV28
TGTGCCAGCAGCCCCGGGACAGGGTACGGCAATCAGCCCCAGCATTTT
CASSPGTGYGNQPQHF
>TRBJ1-5|-|-|TRBV25-1
TGTGCCAGCAGTGCTTCCGGGACGGGAGTTAGCAATCAGCCCCAGCATTTT
CASSASGTGVSNQPQHF
>TRBJ1-2|-|-|TRBV7-9
TGTGCCAGCAGCCTCCGGACAGAGGACTATGGCTACACCTTC
CASSLRTEDYGYTF
>TRBJ2-4|many|-|TRBV7-9
TGTGCCAGCAGTGAAAGCCCCAAAAACATTCAGTACTTC
CASSESPKNIQYF
>TRBJ2-7|few|TRBD2|TRBV27
TGTGCCAGCAGGACGACGATTGCGGGAGGTCCGTACTTC
CASRTTIAGGPYF
>TRBJ2-7|few|-|TRBV29-1
TGCAGCGTTGAAATCAGGACAGGGACTATCCCCTACGAGCAGTACTTC
CSVEIRTGTIPYEQYF
>TRBJ2-7|-|TRBD1|TRBV19
TGTGCCAGTACCTTGACAGGGGGAGGAGTCGAGCAGTACTTC
CASTLTGGGVEQYF
>TRBJ2-7|-|-|TRBV4-3
TGCGCCAGCAGCCGAGATGTGGCAGAGAATTACGAGCAGTACTTC
CASSRDVAENYEQYF
>TRBJ2-7|few|-|TRBV7-9
TGTGCCAGCACCTCAGTGGATTCCTCCTACGAGCAGTACTTC
CASTSVDSSYEQYF
>TRBJ1-5|-|-|TRBV6-2/TRBV6-3
TGTGCCAGCAGCTCTCCGCTTCAGCCCCAGCATTTT
CASSSPLQPQHF
>TRBJ2-2|-|-|TRBV27
TGTGCCAGCAGCCGCCTGGGGGTATCGAACACCGGGGAGCTGTTTTTT
CASSRLGVSNTGELFF
>TRBJ1-5|many|-|TRBV5-8
TGTGCCAGCAGCTCAAGAACAGGGATCGGCAATCAGCCCCAGCATTTT
CASSSRTGIGNQPQHF
>TRBJ1-1|-|-|TRBV5-6
TGTGCCAGCAGCTTGCGGACAGATAACACTGAAGCTTTCTTT
CASSLRTDNTEAFF
>TRBJ2-5|few|-|TRBV3-1
TGTGCCAGCAGCCAAGCGGTAAGCCAAGAGACCCAGTACTTC
CASSQAVSQETQYF